These T cell receptor beta chains were read from a single sample in a study of Ad26.COV2.S vaccination and SARS-CoV-2 variants. Repertoires were generated with immunoSEQ multiplex PCR, while TCRdb's copy carries only in-frame clones and drops some. Among hundreds of thousands of clones listed, roughly 90% were seen once. Sequenced here: peripheral blood, sampled in a trial of Ad26.COV2.S vaccine versus placebo. The receptors were sampled from a person aged 18 to 65 who received the Ad26.COV2.S COVID-19 vaccine or a placebo. The CDR3 runs from the conserved cysteine through the conserved F or W. D genes are given only for firm matches. A clone size is listed for some rows: how often the clone was seen (once, few, many), or a class if it is expanded.

abundance	d_gene	v_gene	j_gene	CDR3aa	CDR3nt
.	.	TRBV19	TRBJ1-6	CASSTPSLGQSPLHF	TGTGCCAGTAGCACCCCGAGCCTGGGCCAATCACCCCTCCACTTT
.	.	TRBV18	TRBJ2-7	CASSPTGSYEQYF	TGTGCCAGCTCACCGACAGGCTCCTACGAGCAGTACTTC
.	.	TRBV6-2/TRBV6-3	TRBJ1-2	CASSYSSWYGYTF	TGTGCCAGCAGTTACTCCTCTTGGTATGGCTACACCTTC
.	.	TRBV2	TRBJ1-1	CASSPTVMNTEAFF	TGTGCCAGCAGCCCGACTGTGATGAACACTGAAGCTTTCTTT
.	.	TRBV5-1	TRBJ1-2	CASSISGREFYGYTF	TGCGCCAGCAGCATATCTGGACGGGAGTTCTATGGCTACACCTTC
.	.	TRBV19	TRBJ2-1	CASSIRPGSHNEQFF	TGTGCCAGTAGTATAAGGCCGGGGTCTCACAATGAGCAGTTCTTC
once	TRBD1	TRBV5-4	TRBJ2-5	CASSLDPNRGQETQYF	TGTGCCAGCAGCTTGGACCCTAACAGGGGGCAAGAGACCCAGTACTTC
.	.	TRBV29-1	TRBJ1-1	CSVRYGYGAFF	TGCAGCGTCCGGTATGGCTATGGGGCTTTCTTT
.	.	TRBV12-5	TRBJ2-1	CASGSGYEQFF	TGTGCTAGTGGTTCTGGGTATGAGCAGTTCTTC
.	.	TRBV7-8	TRBJ2-7	CASARGTYEQYF	TGTGCCAGCGCCCGGGGTACCTACGAGCAGTACTTC
.	TRBD1	TRBV15	TRBJ1-2	CATSRGRTGNGYTF	TGTGCCACCAGCAGAGGGAGGACAGGGAATGGCTACACCTTC
.	TRBD2	TRBV5-4	TRBJ2-5	CASSNSGGALETQYF	TGTGCCAGCAGCAATAGCGGGGGGGCCTTAGAGACCCAGTACTTC
once	.	TRBV5-1	TRBJ2-5	CASSLGQVEPRETQYF	TGCGCCAGCAGCTTGGGCCAAGTGGAGCCGAGGGAGACCCAGTACTTC
.	TRBD2	TRBV4-2	TRBJ2-4	CASSSGLAGSAKNIQYF	TGTGCCAGCAGCTCGGGACTAGCGGGGTCAGCCAAAAACATTCAGTACTTC
.	.	TRBV2	TRBJ1-2	CASSINRDSNYGYTF	TGTGCCAGCAGTATAAACAGGGATTCTAACTATGGCTACACCTTC
.	.	TRBV7-2	TRBJ2-1	CASSLAGGLTGEQFF	TGTGCCAGCAGCTTAGCGGGGGGGCTCACGGGTGAGCAGTTCTTC
once	TRBD1	TRBV7-6	TRBJ2-2	CASRTGPGGIFGELFF	TGTGCCAGCAGGACGGGACCAGGGGGCATATTTGGGGAGCTGTTTTTT
.	.	TRBV30	TRBJ2-5	CAWSPLAPETQYF	TGTGCCTGGAGTCCACTAGCCCCGGAGACCCAGTACTTC
.	.	TRBV15	TRBJ1-4	CATSRDRAEGRGDEKLFF	TGTGCCACCAGCAGAGATCGAGCAGAGGGGCGGGGTGATGAAAAACTGTTTTTT
.	TRBD2	TRBV7-9	TRBJ2-3	CASSFLAGEITDTQYF	TGTGCCAGCAGCTTTCTGGCGGGGGAGATCACAGATACGCAGTATTTT
.	.	TRBV25-1	TRBJ1-6	CASSESGLNNSPLHF	TGTGCCAGCAGTGAATCGGGACTGAATAATTCACCCCTCCACTTT
.	.	TRBV2	TRBJ2-2	CASSRGRTSNTGELFF	TGTGCCAGCAGTCGAGGACGGACGTCGAACACCGGGGAGCTGTTTTTT